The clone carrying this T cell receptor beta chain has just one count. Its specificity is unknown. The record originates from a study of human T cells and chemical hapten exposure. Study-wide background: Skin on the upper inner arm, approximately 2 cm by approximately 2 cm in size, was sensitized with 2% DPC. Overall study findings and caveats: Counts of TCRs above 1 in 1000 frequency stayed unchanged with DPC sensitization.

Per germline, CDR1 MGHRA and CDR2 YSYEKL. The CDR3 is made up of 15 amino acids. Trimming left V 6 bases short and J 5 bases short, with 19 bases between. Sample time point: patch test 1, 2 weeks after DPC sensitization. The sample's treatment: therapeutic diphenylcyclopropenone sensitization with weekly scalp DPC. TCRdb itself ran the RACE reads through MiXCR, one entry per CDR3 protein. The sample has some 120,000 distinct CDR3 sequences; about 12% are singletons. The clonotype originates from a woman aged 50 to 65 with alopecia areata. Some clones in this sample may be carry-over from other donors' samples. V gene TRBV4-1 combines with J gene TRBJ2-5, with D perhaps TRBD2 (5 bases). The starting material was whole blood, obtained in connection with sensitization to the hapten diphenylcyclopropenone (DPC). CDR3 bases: TGCGCCAGCAGTAACTCCCCGACAAGGGAGGAGACCCAGTACTTC. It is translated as CASSNSPTREETQYF.